Below, 29 T cell receptor beta chains from the same sample are listed, as sequenced in a study of Graves' ophthalmopathy and Graves' hyperthyroidism. Amplified TCR beta CDR3 regions were obtained using RNA transcripts as template. First-round RT-PCR with HTBI primers preceded a second-round multiplex PCR. TCRdb redid the calling of the multiplex PCR reads with MiXCR, one entry per CDR3 protein. The data contain roughly 1.1 million distinct CDR3 sequences, 35% to 40% of them seen just once; the ten biggest clones take up approximately 10%. The sequenced sample was peripheral blood or thyroid tissue (not recorded which). The source of these receptors is an adult man with Graves' hyperthyroidism.

The CDR3 protein is CASGVRDGTYEQYF. CDR3 coding DNA: TGTGCCAGCGGGGTAAGGGACGGAACCTACGAGCAGTACTTC. V gene TRBV10-3 combines with J gene TRBJ2-7; the D gene is possibly TRBD2 (6 bases). The V and J ends lost 10 bases and 2 bases respectively, with 18 bases between them. The CDR3 length is 14 residues. The germline V gene has CDR1 ENHRY and CDR2 SYGVKD.

This sequence joins TRBV4-3 and TRBJ2-5; 8 bases are shared with TRBD1. The ends lost 5 bases at V and 2 bases at J; junction bases unmatched: 13. The CDR3 is 17 residues long. Germline V gives CDR1 LGHNA, CDR2 YSLEER. DNA for the CDR3: TGCGCCAGCAGCTATGCCCTGGACAGGGAAACGCAAGAGACCCAGTACTTC. Translated: CASSYALDRETQETQYF.

The chain uses TRBV10-3 and TRBJ1-4; 10 bases match TRBD1. CDR1 ENHRY and CDR2 SYGVKD come from the germline V gene. This CDR3 region has 15 residues. After removal of 2 bases from V and 8 bases from J, the junction contained 5 bases not matched to a gene. This CDR3 reads CAISERPGQGEKLFF. In DNA, the CDR3 is TGTGCCATCAGTGAGCGACCGGGACAGGGGGAAAAACTGTTTTTT.

The chain carries TRBV4-1 and TRBJ1-2; tentative D call: TRBD1 (5 bases). Trimming shortened V by 0 bases and J by 3 bases, and 8 bases separated the two germline ends. Looked up from germline, CDR1 is MGHRA and CDR2 is YSYEKL. This CDR3 comprises 14 residues. This CDR3 is CASSQDPRDYGYTF. DNA for the CDR3: TGCGCCAGCAGCCAAGATCCCAGGGACTATGGCTACACCTTC.

This sequence joins TRBV2 and TRBJ2-5; 9 bases align to TRBD1. The length of the CDR3 is 15 residues. The junction had 10 bases not matched to a gene; V was cut back by 8 bases and J by 3 bases. Germline CDR1 SNHLY, CDR2 FYNNEI. CDR3 amino acids: CASSLMGTGKETQYF. The CDR3 nucleotides are TGTGCCAGCTCACTCATGGGGACAGGGAAAGAGACCCAGTACTTC.

This clonotype was detected many times. The chain has TRBV5-1 and TRBJ1-1, with 8 bases matching TRBD1. CDR1 is SGHRS and CDR2 is YFSETQ in the germline V gene. Germline trimming cut 2 bases from V and 0 bases from J; bases unmatched to any gene: 3. The CDR3 runs to 15 residues. The CDR3 protein is CASSFSDRVNTEAFF. Here the CDR3 DNA reads TGCGCCAGCAGCTTTTCGGACAGGGTGAACACTGAAGCTTTCTTT.

This clonotype was counted ten times or more. The gene calls are TRBV7-2 and TRBJ2-5; 9 bases agree with TRBD2. This CDR3 is 16 amino acids long. The ends lost 7 bases at V and 3 bases at J; junction bases unmatched: 12. In germline, CDR1 is SGHTA, CDR2 FQGNSA. CDR3 loop: CASTLWGSGREETQYF. The CDR3 DNA reads as TGTGCCAGCACCCTATGGGGTAGCGGGAGAGAAGAGACCCAGTACTTC. Together with reference TRBV7-2 and TRBJ2-5, the CDR3 gives the full variable domain: GAGVSQSPSNKVTEKGKDVELRCDPISGHTALYWYRQSLGQGLEFLIYFQGNSAPDKSGLPSDRFSAERTGGSVSTLTIQRTQQEDSAVYLCASTLWGSGREETQYFGPGTRLLVL.

The sample holds many counts of this clonotype. V and J are TRBV10-2 and TRBJ1-6; tentatively, D is TRBD1 (5 bases). The germline gives CDR1 WSHSY, CDR2 SAAADI. This CDR3 has 14 residues. Trimming left V 7 bases short and J 7 bases short, with 14 bases between. Here the CDR3 DNA reads TGCGCCAGCATGCATTTACAGGCGAATTCACCCCTCCACTTT. As protein: CASMHLQANSPLHF.

This clonotype was seen more than once but under ten times. V and J are TRBV28 and TRBJ2-2; D is unclear. Germline values: CDR1 MDHEN, CDR2 SYDVKM. The V end lost 5 bases, the J end lost 6 bases, and 10 bases lay between the germline ends. The CDR3 is 13 amino acids. The CDR3 bases are TGTGCCAGCAGTCGACTTCTGGCCGGGGAGCTGTTTTTT. This codes for CASSRLLAGELFF.

This clonotype has at least ten counts. The chain links TRBV2 to TRBJ1-2, with TRBD1 matching 8 bases. This CDR3 region has 16 residues. The J segment lost 5 bases and the V segment lost 6 bases, leaving 14 bases of the junction unmatched. Germline lookup yields CDR1 SNHLY and CDR2 FYNNEI. CDR3 amino acids: CASSKIFGQGGYGYTF. The CDR3 bases are TGTGCCAGCAGCAAAATCTTCGGACAGGGTGGATATGGCTACACCTTC.

V is TRBV9 and J is TRBJ1-6; 9 bases map to TRBD1. J gave up 8 bases and V 7 bases, and 4 bases lay outside the gene matches. Germline loops: CDR1 SGDLS, CDR2 YYNGEE. CDR3 length: 13 amino acids. CDR3 in amino acids: CASFTGGDSPLHF. The CDR3 DNA is TGTGCCAGCTTTACAGGGGGCGATTCACCCCTCCACTTT.

This clonotype was picked up many times. This chain links TRBV7-8 with TRBJ1-5; D is possibly TRBD1 (5 bases). The CDR3 totals 13 residues. V shed 4 bases and J shed 9 bases, with 13 bases lying between them. Germline CDR1 and CDR2: SGHVS and FQNEAQ. The CDR3 DNA is TGTGCCAGCAGCTCCGGGACGGTCGGGCCCCAGCATTTT. It specifies CASSSGTVGPQHF.

This clonotype was picked up many times. The J gene is TRBJ2-7, the V gene TRBV19; 9 positions match TRBD2. Trimming removed 5 bases from V and 2 bases from J; junction bases left unmatched: 4. Germline V CDR1 and CDR2: LNHDA, SQIVND (reference sequence). The CDR3 runs 14 residues. CDR3 loop: CASSSASGAYEQYF. CDR3 sequence (DNA): TGTGCCAGTAGTTCCGCTAGCGGGGCCTACGAGCAGTACTTC.

In this sample, this clonotype turned up once. The chain employs TRBV7-9 and TRBJ2-5, with 8 bases lining up with TRBD1. This CDR3 has 14 amino acids. The trim removed 11 bases at V and 0 bases at J, leaving 8 bases unmatched. Per germline, CDR1 SEHNR and CDR2 FQNEAQ (reference sequence). This chain's CDR3 is CALTQGAYQETQYF. CDR3 DNA: TGTGCCTTAACCCAGGGGGCGTACCAAGAGACCCAGTACTTC.

About this clonotype: A read error may be the cause here, since a much bigger clone is one base away. This sequence joins TRBV29-1 and TRBJ2-7, with 7 bases lining up with TRBD2. The germline gives CDR1 SQVTM, CDR2 ANQGSEA. With V trimmed by 7 bases and J by 3 bases, 12 bases remained unmatched. CDR3 length equals 14 residues. The CDR3 region is CSASGTTQGYEQYF. DNA of the CDR3: TGCAGCGCGAGCGGGACCACCCAAGGCTACGAGCAGTACTTC.

This rearrangement joins TRBV5-1 to TRBJ2-7, with TRBD1 matching over 9 bases. Germline CDR1 SGHRS, CDR2 YFSETQ. The CDR3 totals 15 residues. The V segment lost 4 bases and the J segment 7 bases; nucleotides outside the gene matches: 12. The CDR3 DNA follows: TGCGCCAGCAGCCTGCCGGGACAGGGATTTAATGAGCAGTACTTC. It is translated as CASSLPGQGFNEQYF.

This clonotype has only a few counts. The chain joins TRBV7-2 to TRBJ1-5; 8 nucleotides line up with TRBD1. Germline CDR1 SGHTA, CDR2 FQGNSA. The CDR3 extends over 15 amino acids. The V segment lost 5 bases and the J segment 3 bases; nucleotides outside the gene matches: 6. The CDR3 loop is CASSRAGGPNQPQHF. Written as DNA, the CDR3 is TGTGCCAGCAGCCGGGCAGGGGGCCCCAATCAGCCCCAGCATTTT.

The chain couples TRBV7-2 to TRBJ2-2; no clear D. Trimming pared 1 base from V and 6 bases from J, leaving 6 bases between. This CDR3 has 13 amino acids. Germline loops: CDR1 SGHTA, CDR2 FQGNSA. CDR3 sequence reads: CASSLGFAGELFF. The CDR3 coding sequence is TGTGCCAGCAGCTTAGGTTTTGCCGGGGAGCTGTTTTTT.

This clonotype appeared many times. This chain joins TRBV6-5 and TRBJ1-5; TRBD1 is a possible D gene (6 bases). This CDR3 has 15 residues. Germline CDR1 and CDR2: MNHEY and SVGAGI. Trimming took 3 bases from V and 1 from J, leaving 10 bases between them. The CDR3 nucleotides read TGTGCCAGCAGTTATAGCAGGGGAAGCAATCAGCCCCAGCATTTT. As protein: CASSYSRGSNQPQHF.

This clonotype was found many times. The V gene is TRBV25-1, the J gene TRBJ2-2, with 8 bases fitting TRBD1. V trimming: 4 bases; J trimming: 4 bases; junction bases outside the gene matches: 2. Germline-derived CDR1 and CDR2 are MGHDK and SYGVNS. The CDR3 covers 14 residues. As DNA, the CDR3 is TGTGCCAGCAGTGGACAGGGGATCACCGGGGAGCTGTTTTTT. Protein product: CASSGQGITGELFF.

V and J are TRBV29-1 and TRBJ1-2; D not certain. V lost 1 base to trimming and J lost 9 bases, with 9 bases between them. Germline V gene sequence: CDR1 SQVTM, CDR2 ANQGSEA. The CDR3 consists of 11 residues. For the CDR3, the DNA is TGCAGCGTTGAAGTAGTAGGAAGCTACACCTTC. Amino acid sequence: CSVEVVGSYTF.

There are many counts of this clonotype. The chain recombines TRBV7-9 with TRBJ1-2; the D gene is possibly TRBD1 (5 bases). Germline lookup yields CDR1 SEHNR and CDR2 FQNEAQ (reference sequence). CDR3 length: 15 residues. Between the trimmed V and J ends, which lost 5 bases and 0 bases, there was a span of 13 bases. DNA for the CDR3: TGTGCCAGCAGCAAAGACAGCATAGCTAACTATGGCTACACCTTC. Amino acids: CASSKDSIANYGYTF. Filled out from reference TRBV7-9 and TRBJ1-2, the complete variable domain reads DTGVSQNPRHKITKRGQNVTFRCDPISEHNRLYWYRQTLGQGPEFLTYFQNEAQLEKSRLLSDRFSAERPKGSFSTLEIQRTEQGDSAMYLCASSKDSIANYGYTFGSGTRLTVV.

This clonotype was recorded many times. This chain links TRBV20-1 with TRBJ2-7; TRBD2 agrees at 10 bases. Germline V gene sequence: CDR1 DFQATT, CDR2 SNEGSKA (reference sequence). The CDR3 is made up of 13 amino acids. Trimming removed 6 bases from V and 3 bases from J; junction bases left unmatched: 5. CDR3: CSASIAGGYEQYF. The CDR3 region has the DNA TGCAGTGCCAGCATAGCGGGGGGCTACGAGCAGTACTTC.

The chain has TRBV2 and TRBJ1-5; 8 nucleotides align to TRBD1. The CDR3 spans 16 residues. Per germline, CDR1 SNHLY and CDR2 FYNNEI. With V trimmed by 6 bases and J by 2 bases, 9 bases remained unmatched. CDR3 nucleotides: TGTGCCAGCAGAACAGGGACAGGCTTGGGCAATCAGCCCCAGCATTTT. The encoded protein is CASRTGTGLGNQPQHF.

This chain connects TRBV2 to TRBJ1-2; a weak D match, TRBD1 (5 bases). In germline, CDR1 is SNHLY, CDR2 FYNNEI. Trimming pared 4 bases from V and 2 bases from J, leaving 14 bases between. CDR3 length: 15 residues. Written as DNA, the CDR3 is TGTGCCAGCAGTGGCGGACACACGCTAAACTATGGCTACACCTTC. Translation gives CASSGGHTLNYGYTF.

This clonotype was picked up many times. J is TRBJ1-5 and V is TRBV20-1; D gene unclear. Trimming pared 0 bases from V and 1 base from J, leaving 7 bases between. Germline CDR1 is DFQATT and CDR2 is SNEGSKA (reference sequence). The CDR3 sequence is 14 residues long. The CDR3 sequence is CSARDEWSNQPQHF. CDR3 in DNA: TGCAGTGCTAGAGATGAGTGGAGCAATCAGCCCCAGCATTTT.

This clonotype occurred many times. This chain links TRBV7-7 with TRBJ2-5; D is possibly TRBD1 (5 bases). Germline CDR1 is SSHAT and CDR2 is FNYEAQ (reference sequence). The CDR3 is 13 residues long. Trimming shortened V by 3 bases and J by 2 bases, and 7 bases separated the two germline ends. The CDR3 is CASSFRVQETQYF. As DNA, the CDR3 is TGTGCCAGCAGCTTCAGGGTACAAGAGACCCAGTACTTC.

In this sample, this clonotype turned up a few times. V usage is TRBV5-8 and J usage is TRBJ2-5, with TRBD2 as a possible D gene (5 bases). CDR1 and CDR2 (germline): SGHTS, YDEGEE. CDR3 size: 14 residues. V lost 2 bases and J lost 4, with 12 bases in between. Here the CDR3 DNA reads TGTGCCAGCAGCTTTGCAGACCGGGGAGAGACCCAGTACTTC. Encoded protein: CASSFADRGETQYF.

The J gene is TRBJ2-7, the V gene TRBV7-2; 9 bases fit TRBD2. The germline gives CDR1 SGHTA, CDR2 FQGNSA. The ends lost 0 bases at V and 3 bases at J; junction bases unmatched: 3. CDR3 length: 15 amino acids. CDR3 loop: CASSLATSGRYEQYF. Here the CDR3 DNA reads TGTGCCAGCAGCTTAGCGACTAGCGGACGCTACGAGCAGTACTTC.